The next 29 T cell receptor beta chains were all read from a single sample in a study of blood T cells in healthy people across ages. It was with a sample-barcoded 5' primer and a J-beta primer mix that a second PCR of roughly 7 to 12 cycles was run. TCRdb reanalysed the 5' RACE reads using MiXCR and keeps one entry per CDR3 protein. The sample lists fewer than 800,000 distinct CDR3 sequences; under 25% were seen once. The material sequenced was blood. The receptor set was obtained from a man between 65 and 80 years old in good health.

CDR3 sequence (DNA): TGTGCCAGCAAGGGCCCGAACACCGGGGAGCTGTTTTTT. It specifies CASKGPNTGELFF. The chain joins TRBV6-2 or TRBV6-3 to TRBJ2-2; D ambiguous. Germline loops: CDR1 MNHEY, CDR2 SVGEGT. The CDR3 loop spans 13 amino acids. Deletions cut 7 bases from V and 0 bases from J, with 6 bases between.

This clonotype turned up a few times. The rearrangement links TRBV20-1 to TRBJ2-5; 11 bases map to TRBD2. The CDR3 length is 16 residues. The V segment lost 2 bases and the J segment 1 base; nucleotides outside the gene matches: 6. CDR1 is DFQATT and CDR2 is SNEGSKA in the germline V gene (reference sequence). The CDR3 here is CSARHVAGGTQETQYF. DNA of the CDR3: TGCAGTGCTAGACATGTAGCGGGAGGGACCCAAGAGACCCAGTACTTC.

This chain connects TRBV30 to TRBJ2-3; 9 bases match TRBD1. V shed 5 bases, J shed 7 bases, and the junction held 13 bases outside the gene matches. The CDR3 is made up of 15 amino acids. Germline CDR1 GTSNPN, CDR2 SVGIG (reference sequence). CDR3 sequence: CAWADTGQGRNTQYF. CDR3 sequence (DNA): TGTGCCTGGGCGGATACCGGACAGGGGAGGAATACGCAGTATTTT. Looking up the rest from reference TRBV30 and TRBJ2-3 gives the full variable domain: SQTIHQWPATLVQPVGSPLSLECTVEGTSNPNLYWYRQAAGRGLQLLFYSVGIGQISSEVPQNLSASRPQDRQFILSSKKLLLSDSGFYLCAWADTGQGRNTQYFGPGTRLTVL.

This clonotype was counted a few times. V gene TRBV20-1 combines with J gene TRBJ1-4; the D is unclear. The CDR3 runs 15 residues. Looked up from germline, CDR1 is DFQATT and CDR2 is SNEGSKA (reference sequence). Trimming removed 0 bases from V and 5 bases from J, with 13 bases in between. The CDR3 DNA is TGCAGTGCTAGAGATGGAACCGGGAGCAATGAAAAACTGTTTTTT. Amino acids: CSARDGTGSNEKLFF.

This clonotype was seen more than once but under ten times. The chain employs TRBV20-1 and TRBJ2-1; D is perhaps TRBD1 or TRBD2 (5 bases each). V shed 4 bases and J shed 9 bases, with 16 bases lying between them. CDR3 length equals 13 residues. Germline loops: CDR1 DFQATT, CDR2 SNEGSKA (reference sequence). The DNA of the CDR3 is TGCAGTGCTATGCAGACCGGGACCGGTGAGCAGTTCTTC. As protein: CSAMQTGTGEQFF.

The chain links TRBV27 to TRBJ2-7; 11 nucleotides align to TRBD2. Germline trimming cut 2 bases from V and 3 bases from J; bases unmatched to any gene: 6. The CDR3 loop spans 16 amino acids. Germline loops: CDR1 MNHEY, CDR2 SMNVEV (reference sequence). CDR3 amino acids: CASSLGTSGGVYEQYF. The CDR3 DNA reads as TGTGCCAGCAGTTTAGGAACTAGCGGGGGAGTCTACGAGCAGTACTTC.

The chain carries TRBV10-3 and TRBJ2-2; 10 positions match TRBD1. Looked up from germline, CDR1 is ENHRY and CDR2 is SYGVKD. V shed 6 bases, J shed 3 bases, and the junction held 1 base outside the gene matches. The length of the CDR3 is 14 residues. This CDR3 is CAIRGTGDTGELFF. The CDR3 coding sequence is TGTGCCATCAGGGGGACAGGGGACACCGGGGAGCTGTTTTTT.

This clonotype has just a few counts. The chain links TRBV5-6 to TRBJ2-5; 8 bases match TRBD1. The DNA end favors TRBJ2-1, so the J call may be wrong. This CDR3 is 15 amino acids long. Germline CDR1 reads SGHDT; CDR2 reads YYEEEE. The CDR3 nucleotides read TGTGCCAGCAGCTTGGGCAGGGGGCAGGTCAATGAGCAGTTCTTC. Translating gives CASSLGRGQVNEQFF.

At least ten counts were recorded for this clonotype. The chain is built from TRBV12-3 or TRBV12-4 and TRBJ2-7; 11 nucleotides align to TRBD1. J was trimmed by 3 bases and V by 7 bases; bases with no gene match: 8. The CDR3 extends over 15 amino acids. The CDR3 DNA reads TGTGCCAGCACTTCGAGGGGACAGGGGGTCTACGAGCAGTACTTC. Its translation: CASTSRGQGVYEQYF.

In its sample, this clonotype was seen a few times. The J gene is TRBJ2-3, the V gene TRBV27; 10 bases are shared with TRBD2. Germline trimming cut 6 bases from V and 1 base from J; bases unmatched to any gene: 13. The germline V gene encodes CDR1 MNHEY and CDR2 SMNVEV (reference sequence). The CDR3 extends over 18 amino acids. CDR3 amino acids: CASRRGLAQLTGTDTQYF. The CDR3 DNA sequence: TGTGCCAGCAGGAGGGGACTAGCGCAACTCACCGGCACAGATACGCAGTATTTT.

This chain links TRBV9 with TRBJ2-5; 10 bases agree with TRBD1. This CDR3 is built from 16 residues. Germline values: CDR1 SGDLS, CDR2 YYNGEE. The V gene end was trimmed by 0 bases and the J gene end by 1 base; junction bases not matched to a gene: 3. This CDR3 is CASSVEGTGAQETQYF. CDR3 DNA sequence: TGTGCCAGCAGCGTAGAGGGGACAGGGGCCCAAGAGACCCAGTACTTC.

This clonotype was recorded a few times. V gene TRBV3-1 combines with J gene TRBJ1-2; TRBD1 aligns across 12 bases. CDR1 is LGHDT, CDR2 YNNKEL, per germline (reference sequence). The CDR3 length is 19 residues. With 0 bases clipped from V and 2 bases from J, the junction kept 10 bases outside the gene matches. CDR3 in DNA: TGTGCCAGCAGCCAAGAGCCCGCCGGGACAGGGGGCCCAAACTATGGCTACACCTTC. Residues: CASSQEPAGTGGPNYGYTF.

This clonotype has only a few counts. The chain uses TRBV3-1 and TRBJ2-4; 14 bases are shared with TRBD2. Per the germline V gene, CDR1 is LGHDT and CDR2 is YNNKEL (reference sequence). Trimming removed 4 bases from V and 4 bases from J; junction bases left unmatched: 6. The CDR3 has 17 amino acids. This CDR3 is CASSPGLAGVLKNIQYF. The CDR3 DNA sequence: TGTGCCAGCAGCCCGGGACTAGCGGGAGTTCTGAAAAACATTCAGTACTTC.

This clonotype was seen only a few times. The chain uses TRBV20-1 and TRBJ2-3; 13 bases line up with TRBD2. With 8 bases clipped from V and 2 bases from J, the junction kept 4 bases outside the gene matches. Looked up from germline, CDR1 is DFQATT and CDR2 is SNEGSKA (reference sequence). CDR3 length equals 14 residues. As DNA, the CDR3 is TGCAGTCCTGGGACTAGCGGGGCCACAGATACGCAGTATTTT. Its protein product is CSPGTSGATDTQYF.

This clonotype was counted between two and nine times. The CDR3 region is CSARDQGLTYEQYF. CDR3 coding DNA: TGCAGTGCTAGAGATCAAGGCCTAACCTACGAGCAGTACTTC. This rearrangement joins TRBV20-1 to TRBJ2-7, with unresolved D. The germline CDR1 and CDR2 sequences are DFQATT and SNEGSKA (reference sequence). Trimming took 0 bases from V and 2 from J, leaving 11 bases between them. There are 14 residues in the CDR3.

In this sample, this clonotype turned up a few times. This chain links TRBV6-5 with TRBJ2-7, with TRBD2 matching 9 bases. The CDR3 spans 15 residues. CDR1 is MNHEY and CDR2 is SVGAGI in the germline V gene. Trimming cost V 5 bases and J 2 bases; bases outside gene matches: 7. The CDR3 coding sequence is TGTGCCAGCAGTCGGAGACTAGCGGCCACCTACGAGCAGTACTTC. Its translation: CASSRRLAATYEQYF.

This clonotype was detected a few times. This chain links TRBV6-5 with TRBJ1-5; maybe TRBD1 (6 bases). The CDR3 runs to 13 residues. Germline CDR1 reads MNHEY; CDR2 reads SVGAGI. The V gene lost 1 base and the J gene lost 6 bases, with 7 bases spanning the gap. The DNA of the CDR3 is TGTGCCAGCAGTTACTTAGGGGGTCAGCCCCAGCATTTT. It specifies CASSYLGGQPQHF.

This chain joins TRBV28 and TRBJ2-6; D gene ambiguous. Trimming took 6 bases from V and 8 from J, leaving 17 bases between them. The germline V gene has CDR1 MDHEN and CDR2 SYDVKM. The CDR3 contains 15 residues. This CDR3 reads CASRTVQGRSNVLTF. The DNA for the CDR3 is TGTGCCAGCAGGACGGTACAAGGTCGGTCCAACGTCCTGACTTTC.

Ten or more counts support this clonotype. V gene TRBV5-1 combines with J gene TRBJ2-5; D is ambiguous. The end of the DNA aligns better with TRBJ2-7, so the J call may be wrong. The CDR3 covers 14 residues. CDR1 and CDR2 from the germline V gene are SGHRS and YFSETQ. The CDR3 protein is CASSLERVVYEQYF. DNA for the CDR3: TGCGCCAGCAGCTTGGAACGGGTCGTCTACGAGCAGTACTTC.

In this sample, this clonotype turned up many times. The chain couples TRBV2 to TRBJ2-1, with 11 bases that match TRBD2. The germline V gene has CDR1 SNHLY and CDR2 FYNNEI. Trimming at V came to 5 bases and at J to 5 bases, leaving 5 bases not matched to a gene. This CDR3 spans 15 amino acids. CDR3 in amino acids: CASSRLAGHNNEQFF. The CDR3 DNA reads as TGTGCCAGCAGTCGACTAGCGGGACATAACAATGAGCAGTTCTTC.

Only a few counts were recorded for this clonotype. The chain uses TRBV4-1 and TRBJ2-5; tentatively, D is TRBD2 (6 bases). The CDR3 has 15 amino acids. V was clipped by 6 bases and J by 2 bases, with 16 bases between them. In germline, CDR1 is MGHRA, CDR2 YSYEKL. The CDR3 DNA is TGCGCCAGCAGTTCCTACAGCGGACTACAAGAGACCCAGTACTTC. It encodes CASSSYSGLQETQYF.

This clonotype was found a few times. V gene TRBV29-1 combines with J gene TRBJ2-7, with 7 bases aligning to TRBD1. The CDR3 covers 12 residues. V was pared by 7 bases and J by 1 base, with 4 bases of the junction left unmatched. Germline CDR1 SQVTM, CDR2 ANQGSEA. CDR3 bases: TGCAGCGCAGGGACAGATTCCTACGAGCAGTACTTC. Protein sequence: CSAGTDSYEQYF.

This clonotype was seen a few times. The V and J genes are TRBV6-2 or TRBV6-3 and TRBJ2-1; maybe TRBD1 (5 bases). CDR3 length: 13 amino acids. Trimming pared 4 bases from V and 9 bases from J, leaving 13 bases between. Germline CDR1 MNHEY, CDR2 SVGEGT. Here the CDR3 reads CASSFLQGGEQFF. CDR3 in DNA: TGTGCCAGCAGTTTTCTTCAGGGTGGTGAGCAGTTCTTC.

This sequence joins TRBV20-1 and TRBJ2-5; TRBD2 matches at 8 bases. The better agreement between TRBJ2-1 and the DNA end casts doubt on the J call. The CDR3 runs to 15 residues. CDR1 and CDR2 from the germline V gene are DFQATT and SNEGSKA (reference sequence). CDR3 in amino acids: CSAQSGSRSYNEQFF. CDR3 in DNA: TGCAGTGCTCAAAGCGGGAGTAGGTCCTACAATGAGCAGTTCTTC.

This chain joins TRBV7-9 and TRBJ2-1, with 8 bases identical to TRBD2. CDR1 and CDR2 (germline): SEHNR, FQNEAQ (reference sequence). V shed 6 bases and J 5 bases; nucleotides not matched to a gene: 6. The CDR3 has 14 amino acids. CDR3 nucleotides: TGTGCCAGCAGAAATATAGCGGGGAACAATGAGCAGTTCTTC. Amino acid sequence: CASRNIAGNNEQFF.

This chain connects TRBV6-1 to TRBJ2-1; 13 nucleotides align to TRBD2. The V and J ends lost 5 bases and 3 bases, in that order; junction bases with no gene match: 7. Germline CDR1 and CDR2: MNHNS and SASEGT. The CDR3 is made up of 17 amino acids. This CDR3 reads CASSTGTSGKCYNEQFF. Here the CDR3 DNA reads TGTGCCAGCAGTACCGGGACTAGCGGGAAGTGCTACAATGAGCAGTTCTTC.

Regarding this clonotype: A read error may account for a junction end that differs from germline. The CDR3 spells CANSLNTDTQYF. Here the CDR3 DNA reads TGTGCCAACAGCTTAAACACAGATACGCAGTATTTT. This rearrangement joins TRBV7-2 to TRBJ2-3; D is unresolved. The CDR3 has 12 residues. Germline V gene data show CDR1 as SGHTA and CDR2 as FQGNSA.

This clonotype has only a few counts. The V gene is TRBV27, the J gene TRBJ2-5; D remains unclear. Gene TRBJ2-7 matches the end of the DNA better, so the J call may be wrong. Germline-derived CDR1 and CDR2 are MNHEY and SMNVEV (reference sequence). The length of the CDR3 is 14 residues. The CDR3 here is CASSLGRPVGEQYF. In nucleotides, the CDR3 is TGTGCCAGCAGTTTGGGAAGGCCAGTTGGCGAGCAGTACTTC.

This clonotype appeared a few times. The chain combines TRBV14 with TRBJ2-5, with a weak D call TRBD1 (5 bases). V was cut by 1 base and J by 2 bases, with 8 bases left in between. CDR1 SGHDN and CDR2 FVKESK come from the germline V gene. This CDR3 has 14 amino acids. Here the CDR3 DNA reads TGTGCCAGCAGCCAAGTTGACAGTCAAGAGACCCAGTACTTC. Protein sequence: CASSQVDSQETQYF.